What follows are 23 T cell receptor beta chains derived from one specimen sequenced in a study of T cell responses to AZD1222 COVID-19 vaccine. The protocol was immunoSEQ multiplex PCR, while the TCRdb copy is restricted to in-frame clones and leaves out a portion. The sample carries around 150,000 clones, roughly 90% recorded once. Sample: peripheral blood, taken 28 days after the second AZD1222 dose. These receptors came from an adult who received the AZD1222 COVID-19 vaccine.

CDR3 amino acids: CAISGLAEGDTQYF. DNA for the CDR3: TGTGCCATCAGTGGACTAGCGGAGGGAGATACGCAGTATTTT. The chain uses TRBV10-3 and TRBJ2-3, with 9 positions matching TRBD2. This CDR3 is built from 14 residues. After removal of 4 bases from V and 5 bases from J, the junction contained 4 bases not matched to a gene. Germline CDR1 ENHRY, CDR2 SYGVKD.

The rearrangement uses TRBV7-2 and TRBJ1-1; a weak D match, TRBD1 (6 bases). The CDR3 contains 17 residues. V was cut by 0 bases and J by 2 bases, with 16 bases left in between. Germline assignment: CDR1 SGHTA and CDR2 FQGNSA. For the CDR3, the DNA is TGTGCCAGCAGCTTAGCTTCGACATGGGGGGCAAACACTGAAGCTTTCTTT. Encoded protein: CASSLASTWGANTEAFF. Full variable domain (outside the CDR3, taken from reference TRBV7-2 and TRBJ1-1): GAGVSQSPSNKVTEKGKDVELRCDPISGHTALYWYRQSLGQGLEFLIYFQGNSAPDKSGLPSDRFSAERTGGSVSTLTIQRTQQEDSAVYLCASSLASTWGANTEAFFGQGTRLTVV.

The chain joins TRBV29-1 to TRBJ2-1; D ambiguous. The germline gives CDR1 SQVTM, CDR2 ANQGSEA. V gave up 0 bases and J gave up 9 bases, with 6 bases separating them. This CDR3 has 11 residues. CDR3 sequence (DNA): TGCAGCGTTGAAGATTGGGGTGAGCAGTTCTTC. Its translation: CSVEDWGEQFF.

This clone was observed once. The V and J genes are TRBV4-2 and TRBJ1-6; unclear D gene. With 0 bases removed from V and 7 bases from J, the gap between germline ends came to 10 bases. This CDR3 region has 15 residues. CDR1 is LGHNA, CDR2 YNFKEQ, per germline. The CDR3: CASSQDAGLNSPLHF. The CDR3 nucleotides are TGTGCCAGCAGCCAAGATGCGGGATTGAATTCACCCCTCCACTTT.

The genes are TRBV10-3 and TRBJ1-4; D might be TRBD1 (6 bases). Germline assignment: CDR1 ENHRY and CDR2 SYGVKD. This CDR3 contains 14 residues. The germline V and J ends were trimmed by 5 bases and 7 bases, with 14 bases remaining between them. The CDR3 spells CAISSGTTGEKLFF. The CDR3 bases are TGTGCCATCAGTTCCGGGACAACAGGTGAAAAACTGTTTTTT.

This chain links TRBV6-2 or TRBV6-3 with TRBJ2-1; 8 nucleotides agree with TRBD2. CDR3 length: 16 residues. J was trimmed by 2 bases and V by 4 bases; bases with no gene match: 7. Per germline, CDR1 MNHEY and CDR2 SVGEGT. The CDR3 nucleotides are TGTGCCAGCAGTTGGATAGCGGGGTTGACCTACAATGAGCAGTTCTTC. Translation: CASSWIAGLTYNEQFF.

The chain combines TRBV29-1 with TRBJ1-1; tentatively, D is TRBD1 (5 bases). The CDR3 sequence is 15 residues long. Germline V gene sequence: CDR1 SQVTM, CDR2 ANQGSEA. Trimming stripped 4 bases from V and 1 base from J, with 16 bases between. The CDR3 sequence: CSVGSLGVGNTEAFF. The CDR3 DNA reads TGCAGCGTTGGCTCATTGGGGGTAGGGAACACTGAAGCTTTCTTT.

The chain couples TRBV4-1 to TRBJ2-2; the match to TRBD2 covers 7 bases. V dropped 1 base and J dropped 6; count of bases not matched to a gene: 11. CDR3 length equals 17 residues. Germline assignment: CDR1 MGHRA and CDR2 YSYEKL. The CDR3 DNA sequence: TGCGCCAGCAGCCAAGTGGAGAGCGGGAAGTCTTCCGGGGAGCTGTTTTTT. It translates to CASSQVESGKSSGELFF.

The J gene is TRBJ2-7, the V gene TRBV6-5; either TRBD1 or TRBD2 may fit D (6 bases each). Looked up from germline, CDR1 is MNHEY and CDR2 is SVGAGI. CDR3 length: 15 amino acids. Between the trimmed V and J ends, which lost 6 bases and 3 bases, there was a span of 18 bases. This chain's CDR3 is CASSQWGDTSYEQYF. The CDR3 nucleotides are TGTGCCAGCAGCCAATGGGGGGACACAAGCTACGAGCAGTACTTC.

CDR3 bases: TGTGCCAGAAGCTTTCCGTCAGGGTTAACCTACGAGCAGTACTTC. This sequence encodes CARSFPSGLTYEQYF. This sequence joins TRBV5-3 and TRBJ2-7; perhaps TRBD1 as D (5 bases). TRBV5-3 is an open reading frame whose function is uncertain. V lost 2 bases, J lost 2 bases, and 14 bases lay in between. CDR3 size: 15 residues.

The chain combines TRBV28 with TRBJ2-7, with D possibly being TRBD2 (5 bases). CDR1 and CDR2 (germline): MDHEN, SYDVKM. The V end lost 5 bases, the J end lost 5 bases, and 19 bases lay between the germline ends. The CDR3 has 15 residues. This CDR3 reads CASSPKYGIRNEQYF. In DNA form, the CDR3 reads TGTGCCAGCAGTCCTAAATACGGGATAAGAAACGAGCAGTACTTC.

V usage is TRBV15 and J usage is TRBJ2-2; D possibly corresponds to TRBD1 (6 bases). This CDR3 region has 17 residues. Trimming stripped 0 bases from V and 0 bases from J, with 11 bases between. From germline, CDR1 is LNHNV and CDR2 YYDKDF (reference sequence). In DNA, the CDR3 is TGTGCCACCAGCAGAGATCTAGACAGGACGAACACCGGGGAGCTGTTTTTT. Translated: CATSRDLDRTNTGELFF.

V and J are TRBV14 and TRBJ1-2, with D tentatively TRBD1 (5 bases). CDR3 length: 14 amino acids. Looked up from germline, CDR1 is SGHDN and CDR2 is FVKESK. V was pared by 3 bases and J by 5 bases, with 13 bases between. The CDR3 bases are TGTGCCAGCAGCCACAGACAGAGGTTTTATGGCTACACCTTC. Translated: CASSHRQRFYGYTF.

This clone was seen a single time. The chain recombines TRBV4-3 with TRBJ1-5; 7 bases map to TRBD1. CDR1 LGHNA and CDR2 YSLEER come from the germline V gene. The CDR3 is 15 amino acids. After removal of 4 bases from V and 4 bases from J, the junction contained 7 bases not matched to a gene. CDR3: CASSLSTGVNQPQHF. In DNA form, the CDR3 reads TGCGCCAGCAGCCTAAGTACAGGGGTAAATCAGCCCCAGCATTTT.

The chain combines TRBV2 with TRBJ1-3; TRBD1 might be the D (5 bases). Germline V gene sequence: CDR1 SNHLY, CDR2 FYNNEI. Trimming shortened V by 8 bases and J by 0 bases, and 14 bases separated the two germline ends. The CDR3 is made up of 15 amino acids. The CDR3 DNA is TGTGCCAGCGGGGAGGACATCACCTCTGGAAACACCATATATTTT. This gives the protein CASGEDITSGNTIYF.

V is TRBV29-1 and J is TRBJ1-5; TRBD1 is a possible D gene (5 bases). Germline CDR1 reads SQVTM; CDR2 reads ANQGSEA. The CDR3 contains 13 residues. V lost 4 bases to trimming and J lost 2 bases, with 9 bases between them. CDR3 protein: CSVAGTRNQPQHF. The CDR3 region has the DNA TGCAGCGTTGCGGGGACTCGCAATCAGCCCCAGCATTTT. Using reference TRBV29-1 and TRBJ1-5 for the parts outside the CDR3, the full variable domain is SAVISQKPSRDICQRGTSLTIQCQVDSQVTMMFWYRQQPGQSLTLIATANQGSEATYESGFVIDKFPISRPNLTFSTLTVSNMSPEDSSIYLCSVAGTRNQPQHFGDGTRLSIL.

On this clone itself: Mismatch with germline at one junction end may stem from a read error. The chain couples TRBV11-2 to TRBJ1-2; D ambiguous. The CDR3 is 14 residues long. Looked up from germline, CDR1 is SGHAT and CDR2 is FQNNGV. The CDR3 DNA sequence: TGTGCCAGCAGCGTAGACGGGCGCTTCTATGGCTACACCTTC. The encoded protein is CASSVDGRFYGYTF.

This rearrangement joins TRBV9 to TRBJ2-1; possibly TRBD1 for D (6 bases). This CDR3 is built from 16 residues. Germline assignment: CDR1 SGDLS and CDR2 YYNGEE. Trimming took off 0 bases at V and 2 bases at J, with 12 bases between the two ends. CDR3 DNA: TGTGCCAGCAGCGTAGGGACAGCGTTCGCCTACAATGAGCAGTTCTTC. Its translation is CASSVGTAFAYNEQFF.

This chain joins TRBV28 and TRBJ2-7, with 8 bases fitting TRBD1. Losses at the gene ends were 4 bases for V and 3 bases for J; bases not matched to a gene: 5. This CDR3 has 14 amino acids. CDR1 is MDHEN and CDR2 is SYDVKM in the germline V gene. Here the CDR3 reads CASSSTGVSYEQYF. For the CDR3, the DNA is TGTGCCAGCAGTTCGACAGGGGTGAGCTACGAGCAGTACTTC.

This chain joins TRBV7-3 and TRBJ1-1; TRBD1 agrees at 8 bases. V was pared by 2 bases and J by 8 bases, with 4 bases of the junction left unmatched. The CDR3 extends over 13 amino acids. Germline V lookup: CDR1 SGHTA, CDR2 FQGTGA. In nucleotides, the CDR3 is TGTGCCAGCAGCTTAGGGACAGGAGAAGAAGCTTTCTTT. As protein: CASSLGTGEEAFF.

The chain joins TRBV29-1 to TRBJ1-1, with TRBD1 matching over 9 bases. The germline gives CDR1 SQVTM, CDR2 ANQGSEA. The CDR3 sequence is 14 residues long. V dropped 5 bases and J dropped 6; count of bases not matched to a gene: 10. Written as DNA, the CDR3 is TGCAGCGTTTCCCCAAGGGGACAGGGTTCTGAAGCTTTCTTT. Translated, it gives CSVSPRGQGSEAFF.

This chain links TRBV5-4 with TRBJ2-2, with a possible D match to TRBD1 (6 bases). The CDR3 spans 16 residues. Germline loops: CDR1 SGHNT, CDR2 YYREEE (reference sequence). V was pared by 0 bases and J by 0 bases, with 9 bases between. This CDR3 is CASSLGGTTNTGELFF. The CDR3 nucleotides are TGTGCCAGCAGCTTGGGGGGGACAACGAACACCGGGGAGCTGTTTTTT.

This chain links TRBV4-3 with TRBJ1-1; unclear D gene. Germline V lookup: CDR1 LGHNA, CDR2 YSLEER. The CDR3 runs 14 residues. V lost 1 base and J 6 bases, leaving 12 bases between the germline ends. CDR3 nucleotide sequence: TGCGCCAGCAGCCAAGTGGTAATCGGGTCTGAAGCTTTCTTT. It translates to CASSQVVIGSEAFF.